One and the same sample provided the 18 T cell receptor beta chains below, sequenced in a study of regulatory T cells in long-lasting Graves disease. Time point denoted: newly diagnosed GD, antithyroid drugs for less than 3 months. The TCR library was prepared using RNA isolated from PBMCs. In building TCR beta libraries, iRepertoire HTBI primers were used together with Arm-PCR of CDR3 regions. TCRdb recomputed calls from the multiplex PCR reads with MiXCR, one row per CDR3 protein. Of roughly 500,000 distinct CDR3 sequences in the sample, approximately 12% are singletons; the top ten hold 7.5% to 9%. The sample was also linked to a second study, of T cells in Graves' hyperthyroidism and ophthalmopathy.

Material: peripheral blood mononuclear cells (PBMCs), obtained at new diagnosis, from a patient treated with antithyroid drugs. Source of these receptors: a woman aged 25 to 45 with Graves disease.

There are a few counts of this clonotype. This chain links TRBV6-1 with TRBJ1-5; D perhaps matches TRBD1 (6 bases). Germline V gene sequence: CDR1 MNHNS, CDR2 SASEGT. This CDR3 comprises 15 residues. Trimming removed 6 bases from V and 2 bases from J, with 14 bases in between. The DNA for the CDR3 is TGTGCCAGCAGGGACAGCAGAAGAGGCAATCAGCCCCAGCATTTT. This translates into CASRDSRRGNQPQHF.

This clonotype was counted at least ten times. The rearrangement links TRBV2 to TRBJ1-4; D is perhaps TRBD1 (5 bases). CDR3 length: 14 residues. Germline values: CDR1 SNHLY, CDR2 FYNNEI. Trimming removed 2 bases from V and 8 bases from J, with 12 bases in between. CDR3 nucleotides: TGTGCCAGCAGTGAATCGGGACGAGGAGAAAAACTGTTTTTT. This encodes CASSESGRGEKLFF. Drawing the rest from reference TRBV2 and TRBJ1-4, the complete variable domain is EPEVTQTPSHQVTQMGQEVILRCVPISNHLYFYWYRQILGQKVEFLVSFYNNEISEKSEIFDDQFSVERPDGSNFTLKIRSTKLEDSAMYFCASSESGRGEKLFFGSGTQLSVL.

This clonotype was seen only a few times. The chain couples TRBV4-1 to TRBJ2-2; no firm D call. Trimming shortened V by 0 bases and J by 5 bases, and 16 bases separated the two germline ends. Per the germline V gene, CDR1 is MGHRA and CDR2 is YSYEKL. The CDR3 is made up of 17 amino acids. The CDR3 loop reads CASSQEELRSLTGELFF. In DNA form, the CDR3 reads TGCGCCAGCAGCCAAGAAGAATTGAGGAGTTTAACCGGGGAGCTGTTTTTT.

Details on this clonotype: This sequence is one base from a far larger clone and is likely a read error. This rearrangement joins TRBV12-3 or TRBV12-4 to TRBJ2-5; D unclear. The CDR3 runs to 13 residues. Trimming left V 4 bases short and J 5 bases short, with 11 bases between. For the CDR3, the DNA is TGTGCCAGCAGTTCATTATGGGGTGAGACCCAGTACTTC. Translating it yields CASSSLWGETQYF.

The chain carries TRBV24-1 and TRBJ2-7, with D perhaps matching TRBD1 (5 bases). V gave up 6 bases and J gave up 5 bases, with 13 bases separating them. This CDR3 region has 13 residues. CDR1 and CDR2 from the germline V gene are KGHDR and SFDVKD. CDR3 amino acids: CATSSKGPHEQYF. In DNA form, the CDR3 reads TGTGCCACCAGTTCTAAGGGGCCCCACGAGCAGTACTTC.

This clonotype has ten or more counts. The rearrangement joins TRBV20-1 to TRBJ1-2; 8 bases are shared with TRBD1. The V gene end was trimmed by 3 bases and the J gene end by 3 bases; junction bases not matched to a gene: 6. Germline loops: CDR1 DFQATT, CDR2 SNEGSKA (reference sequence). The CDR3 loop spans 14 amino acids. The CDR3 DNA reads TGCAGTGCTAGGAGAGGACAGGGCGACTATGGCTACACCTTC. It yields the protein CSARRGQGDYGYTF.

The chain uses TRBV7-3 and TRBJ1-1, with D possibly TRBD1 on 6 matching bases. The CDR3 spans 14 residues. V was trimmed by 3 bases and J by 4 bases, leaving 12 bases between them. Germline CDR1 and CDR2: SGHTA and FQGTGA. CDR3 DNA sequence: TGTGCCAGCAGCTTCACAGGGCATAGCACTGAAGCTTTCTTT. Protein product: CASSFTGHSTEAFF.

A remark on this clonotype: One end of the junction is discordant with germline, which a read error may explain. The chain couples TRBV5-1 to TRBJ2-7; D is perhaps TRBD2 (5 bases). The CDR3 consists of 13 residues. Germline V gene data show CDR1 as SGHRS and CDR2 as YFSETQ. The CDR3 region has the DNA TGCGCCAGCGGCTTGTCCGCGGGCTACGAGCAGTACTTC. Translating it yields CASGLSAGYEQYF.

Ten or more counts support this clonotype. The rearrangement joins TRBV7-9 to TRBJ2-5, with 10 bases matching TRBD1. The junction had 7 bases not matched to a gene; V was cut back by 4 bases and J by 2 bases. Germline CDR1 is SEHNR and CDR2 is FQNEAQ (reference sequence). This CDR3 spans 16 amino acids. The chain's CDR3 is CASSSRQGALQETQYF. The DNA for the CDR3 is TGTGCCAGCAGCTCCCGACAGGGGGCCCTACAAGAGACCCAGTACTTC.

Comment on this clonotype: The germline gene is not matched at one end of the junction; a read error may be the cause. The chain carries TRBV27 and TRBJ2-7, with D uncertain. This CDR3 has 13 amino acids. Germline lookup yields CDR1 MNHEY and CDR2 SMNVEV (reference sequence). CDR3 nucleotide sequence: TGTGCCAGCAGTCTGAGGAGCTCCTACGAGCAGCACTTC. It codes for CASSLRSSYEQHF.

At least ten counts were recorded for this clonotype. V gene TRBV28 combines with J gene TRBJ1-2; TRBD1 matches 9 bases. The CDR3 contains 15 residues. Trimming cost V 2 bases and J 2 bases; bases outside gene matches: 3. Germline V gene lookup returns CDR1 MDHEN and CDR2 SYDVKM. CDR3 bases: TGTGCCAGCAGTTTACCGGACAGGGGAAACTATGGCTACACCTTC. Translating gives CASSLPDRGNYGYTF.

This clonotype was detected only once. This rearrangement joins TRBV7-2 to TRBJ1-5, with no clear D. CDR1 SGHTA and CDR2 FQGNSA come from the germline V gene. The CDR3 length is 14 residues. V lost 6 bases and J 5 bases, leaving 14 bases between the germline ends. The CDR3 spells CASSSRVGHQPQHF. The CDR3 DNA reads as TGTGCCAGCAGTTCGCGGGTAGGGCATCAGCCCCAGCATTTT.

This chain connects TRBV11-2 to TRBJ2-1; 8 nucleotides match TRBD2. This CDR3 spans 18 amino acids. The trim removed 3 bases at V and 5 bases at J, leaving 15 bases unmatched. The germline CDR1 and CDR2 sequences are SGHAT and FQNNGV. The CDR3 DNA reads as TGTGCCAGCAGCTTGACAGATAGCGGGGAGGCCGCCAACAATGAGCAGTTCTTC. Translated: CASSLTDSGEAANNEQFF.

Many counts were recorded for this clonotype. V is TRBV12-3 or TRBV12-4 and J is TRBJ1-2; perhaps TRBD1 as D (5 bases). CDR3 size: 13 residues. V gave up 5 bases and J gave up 3 bases, with 10 bases separating them. The CDR3 nucleotides read TGTGCCAGCAGTGACAGTTCCCACTATGGCTACACCTTC. Protein product: CASSDSSHYGYTF.

With regard to this clonotype: Here the CDR3 omits its conserved ending phenylalanine or tryptophan, so a read error is the likely source. The J gene is TRBJ2-4, the V gene TRBV9, with 7 bases identical to TRBD2. V lost 4 bases to trimming and J lost 6 bases; unmatched junction nucleotides: 10. This CDR3 contains 15 residues. Germline assignment: CDR1 SGDLS and CDR2 YYNGEE. CDR3 bases: TGTGCCAGCAGCCCCTGGGGGGGGAGGGGAAACATTCAGTACCTC. It translates to CASSPWGGRGNIQYL.

This clonotype was seen once. This may stem from a read error, because a much larger clone lies one nucleotide away. The chain combines TRBV7-2 with TRBJ1-6; D uncertain. V was cut by 3 bases and J by 6 bases, with 12 bases left in between. Germline V gene lookup returns CDR1 SGHTA and CDR2 FQGNSA. The length of the CDR3 is 15 residues. The CDR3 sequence: CASSFDGRCNSPLHF. CDR3 sequence (DNA): TGTGCCAGCAGCTTCGACGGCCGGTGTAATTCACCCCTCCACTTT. Combining the CDR3 with reference TRBV7-2 and TRBJ1-6 gives the whole variable domain GAGVSQSPSNKVTEKGKDVELRCDPISGHTALYWYRQSLGQGLEFLIYFQGNSAPDKSGLPSDRFSAERTGGSVSTLTIQRTQQEDSAVYLCASSFDGRCNSPLHFGNGTRLTVT.

This clonotype was detected many times. The chain is built from TRBV6-1 and TRBJ2-6; no clear D gene. V was cut by 4 bases and J by 0 bases, with 10 bases left in between. CDR1 and CDR2 (germline): MNHNS, SASEGT. This CDR3 is built from 16 residues. CDR3 bases: TGTGCCAGCAGTGCCGGGCCCGACTCTGGGGCCAACGTCCTGACTTTC. Translated, it gives CASSAGPDSGANVLTF.

This clonotype appeared many times. V usage is TRBV24-1 and J usage is TRBJ2-5; the D gene is possibly TRBD1 (6 bases). The germline V and J ends were trimmed by 4 bases and 4 bases, with 12 bases remaining between them. The CDR3 spans 14 residues. Germline assignment: CDR1 KGHDR and CDR2 SFDVKD. CDR3 nucleotides: TGTGCCACCAGTGACCTGGGGGCTCCAGAGACCCAGTACTTC. Encoded protein: CATSDLGAPETQYF.